A single sample is the source of the 20 T cell receptor beta chains below, sequenced in a study of human T cells and chemical hapten exposure. A single record per CDR3 protein comes from TCRdb applying MiXCR to the RACE reads. Of some 190,000 distinct CDR3 sequences in the sample, 20% to 25% are singletons; the top ten hold 6% to 8%. Time point specified: patch test 1, 2 weeks after DPC sensitization. Treatment given: therapeutic diphenylcyclopropenone sensitization with weekly scalp DPC. The sequencing used whole blood, collected in connection with sensitization to the hapten diphenylcyclopropenone (DPC). These receptors were obtained from a woman in her forties or fifties with alopecia areata. Some clones in this sample may be carry-over from other donors' samples.

This clonotype turned up a few times. In DNA, the CDR3 is TGTGCCAGCACTTCAAGCGGGACAGGGAATTACGAGCAGTACTTC. Encoded protein: CASTSSGTGNYEQYF. This rearrangement joins TRBV28 to TRBJ2-7, with 9 bases fitting TRBD1. CDR1 MDHEN and CDR2 SYDVKM come from the germline V gene. With V trimmed by 7 bases and J by 4 bases, 11 bases remained unmatched. The CDR3 totals 15 residues.

The V gene is TRBV6-5, the J gene TRBJ1-1; 7 bases match TRBD1. The V gene end was trimmed by 2 bases and the J gene end by 3 bases; junction bases not matched to a gene: 6. The length of the CDR3 is 15 residues. CDR1 is MNHEY, CDR2 SVGAGI, per germline. CDR3 in DNA: TGTGCCAGCAGTTACACAACTACAGGGGACACTGAAGCTTTCTTT. Its translation: CASSYTTTGDTEAFF.

This clonotype occurred many times. The chain links TRBV20-1 to TRBJ1-5; D is unclear. CDR1 and CDR2 (germline): DFQATT, SNEGSKA (reference sequence). With 6 bases removed from V and 2 bases from J, the gap between germline ends came to 11 bases. The CDR3 runs 13 residues. The CDR3 DNA reads TGCAGTGCCCAAGGGTCGGGCAATCAGCCCCAGCATTTT. Translated: CSAQGSGNQPQHF.

CDR3 nucleotides: TGTGCCAGCAGTCGCAGGGACGGCACTGAAGCTTTCTTT. This encodes CASSRRDGTEAFF. The chain links TRBV11-2 to TRBJ1-1; possible D gene TRBD1, 5 bases. CDR3 length: 13 amino acids. Germline assignment: CDR1 SGHAT and CDR2 FQNNGV. The V end was cut by 6 bases, the J end by 4 bases, with 12 bases between.

This chain uses TRBV7-2 with TRBJ1-3; 9 positions agree with TRBD1. Germline assignment: CDR1 SGHTA and CDR2 FQGNSA. After removal of 2 bases from V and 2 bases from J, the junction contained 4 bases not matched to a gene. The CDR3 sequence is 16 residues long. CDR3 sequence (DNA): TGTGCCAGCAGCTTATCCGGGACAGGGACTGGAAACACCATATATTTT. The encoded protein is CASSLSGTGTGNTIYF.

This clonotype has more than one count but fewer than ten. The genes are TRBV20-1 and TRBJ2-1, with 10 bases identical to TRBD2. This CDR3 has 17 amino acids. V gave up 6 bases and J gave up 0 bases; unmatched junction bases: 11. Germline V CDR1 and CDR2: DFQATT, SNEGSKA (reference sequence). Here the CDR3 reads CSAPVAGGTSSYNEQFF. The CDR3 DNA follows: TGCAGTGCCCCGGTAGCGGGAGGAACGAGCTCCTACAATGAGCAGTTCTTC.

This clonotype has a handful of counts. The chain carries TRBV10-3 and TRBJ2-7; the match to TRBD1 covers 9 bases. The length of the CDR3 is 12 residues. Germline V gene data show CDR1 as ENHRY and CDR2 as SYGVKD. Germline trimming cut 10 bases from V and 2 bases from J; bases unmatched to any gene: 3. CDR3 in amino acids: CATGDRAYEQYF. The CDR3 DNA reads as TGTGCCACCGGGGACAGGGCCTACGAGCAGTACTTC.

The DNA of the CDR3 is TGTGCCAGCACCCAACAGGGAATTGATAAACAGTTCTTC. Amino acids: CASTQQGIDKQFF. The chain combines TRBV7-9 with TRBJ2-1; D is possibly TRBD1 (6 bases). Trimming removed 7 bases from V and 13 bases from J, with 20 bases in between. The CDR3 spans 13 residues. The V gene's germline CDR1 is SEHNR and CDR2 FQNEAQ (reference sequence).

The rearrangement links TRBV6-1 to TRBJ1-1; possibly TRBD1 for D (5 bases). Trimming cost V 5 bases and J 4 bases, with 11 bases left between them. Germline V lookup: CDR1 MNHNS, CDR2 SASEGT. The CDR3 extends over 13 amino acids. The CDR3 DNA is TGTGCCAGCAGTCCCAGGGAACCCACTGAAGCTTTCTTT. This translates into CASSPREPTEAFF.

J is TRBJ1-2 and V is TRBV3-1; 10 nucleotides line up with TRBD1. The ends lost 3 bases at V and 8 bases at J; junction bases unmatched: 9. Germline lookup yields CDR1 LGHDT and CDR2 YNNKEL (reference sequence). The CDR3 has 15 residues. This CDR3 is CASSHLYDRGRGYTF. CDR3 nucleotide sequence: TGTGCCAGCAGCCACCTTTATGACAGGGGGCGAGGCTACACCTTC.

The rearrangement uses TRBV7-8 and TRBJ2-3; possible D gene TRBD1, 6 bases. In germline, CDR1 is SGHVS, CDR2 FQNEAQ. The V and J ends lost 1 base and 4 bases respectively, with 18 bases between them. This CDR3 has 17 amino acids. The CDR3 reads CASSLDPQGGYSDTQYF. CDR3 nucleotides: TGTGCCAGCAGCTTAGACCCTCAAGGGGGATATTCAGATACGCAGTATTTT.

This clonotype appeared a few times. This chain joins TRBV6-5 and TRBJ1-6; D unclear. The germline V and J ends were trimmed by 0 bases and 11 bases, with 8 bases remaining between them. This CDR3 has 13 residues. Per the germline V gene, CDR1 is MNHEY and CDR2 is SVGAGI. Here the CDR3 reads CASSYSSWTPLHF. In nucleotides, the CDR3 is TGTGCCAGCAGTTACTCCAGTTGGACACCCCTCCACTTT.

This clonotype was detected a few times. The chain combines TRBV15 with TRBJ2-5; the D call may be TRBD1 or TRBD2 (5 bases each). Trimming pared 3 bases from V and 4 bases from J, leaving 15 bases between. This CDR3 spans 15 amino acids. The germline V gene has CDR1 LNHNV and CDR2 YYDKDF (reference sequence). The DNA of the CDR3 is TGTGCCACCAGCAGGAGGGACGGCTCCGCAGAGACCCAGTACTTC. Translated: CATSRRDGSAETQYF. Full variable domain (remainder filled in from reference TRBV15 and TRBJ2-5): DAMVIQNPRYQVTQFGKPVTLSCSQTLNHNVMYWYQQKSSQAPKLLFHYYDKDFNNEADTPDNFQSRRPNTSFCFLDIRSPGLGDTAMYLCATSRRDGSAETQYFGPGTRLLVL.

This chain joins TRBV5-1 and TRBJ2-5, with D unclear. The V gene's germline CDR1 is SGHRS and CDR2 YFSETQ. There are 15 residues in the CDR3. Trimming left V 5 bases short and J 4 bases short, with 18 bases between. The CDR3 nucleotides read TGCGCCAGCAGACGTGACGGCTCGTCAGGAGAGACCCAGTACTTC. Protein sequence: CASRRDGSSGETQYF.

The rearrangement links TRBV20-1 to TRBJ2-2; 8 bases are a match to TRBD2. Germline trimming cut 2 bases from V and 7 bases from J; bases unmatched to any gene: 9. This CDR3 is built from 15 residues. Per germline, CDR1 DFQATT and CDR2 SNEGSKA (reference sequence). The CDR3 sequence: CSARPGRALDGELFF. In DNA, the CDR3 is TGCAGTGCTAGACCCGGGAGGGCCCTGGACGGGGAGCTGTTTTTT.

This clonotype showed up just a few times. The rearrangement uses TRBV10-2 and TRBJ1-1; D not resolved. CDR3 size: 13 residues. The germline gives CDR1 WSHSY, CDR2 SAAADI. The V and J ends lost 11 bases and 0 bases respectively, with 13 bases between them. The CDR3 protein is CAGGGDVNTEAFF. CDR3 DNA: TGCGCCGGAGGAGGAGATGTGAACACTGAAGCTTTCTTT.

This clonotype was seen more than once but under ten times. The genes are TRBV20-1 and TRBJ2-3, with TRBD2 matching over 9 bases. The V gene's germline CDR1 is DFQATT and CDR2 SNEGSKA (reference sequence). This CDR3 comprises 13 residues. With 1 base clipped from V and 9 bases from J, the junction kept 5 bases outside the gene matches. In nucleotides, the CDR3 is TGCAGTGCTAGAGGAGGGACTAGCATGACGCAGTATTTT. This codes for CSARGGTSMTQYF.

The chain recombines TRBV2 with TRBJ2-3, with TRBD1 identical over 9 bases. Germline-derived CDR1 and CDR2 are SNHLY and FYNNEI. V trimming: 6 bases; J trimming: 0 bases; junction bases outside the gene matches: 4. The CDR3 is 15 amino acids. The DNA of the CDR3 is TGTGCCAGCAGGAAGGACAGGGGAAGCACAGATACGCAGTATTTT. Protein sequence: CASRKDRGSTDTQYF. The full variable domain, its missing parts supplied by reference TRBV2 and TRBJ2-3, is EPEVTQTPSHQVTQMGQEVILRCVPISNHLYFYWYRQILGQKVEFLVSFYNNEISEKSEIFDDQFSVERPDGSNFTLKIRSTKLEDSAMYFCASRKDRGSTDTQYFGPGTRLTVL.

This clonotype was picked up a small number of times. CDR3 in amino acids: CASSWTLLGQQYF. CDR3 nucleotides: TGTGCCAGCAGCTGGACACTACTAGGTCAGCAGTACTTC. The gene calls are TRBV7-2 and TRBJ2-7, with D perhaps being TRBD1 or TRBD2 (5 bases each). CDR1 SGHTA and CDR2 FQGNSA come from the germline V gene. The CDR3 is made up of 13 amino acids. V was pared by 4 bases and J by 8 bases, with 15 bases between.

The V and J genes are TRBV7-9 and TRBJ2-3, with D perhaps matching TRBD2 (5 bases). Germline loops: CDR1 SEHNR, CDR2 FQNEAQ (reference sequence). Trimming cost V 3 bases and J 2 bases, with 15 bases left between them. The CDR3 extends over 16 amino acids. CDR3 protein: CASSLRAGSYTDTQYF. DNA for the CDR3: TGTGCCAGCAGCTTGCGGGCCGGGTCTTACACAGATACGCAGTATTTT. The variable domain in full, completed from reference TRBV7-9 and TRBJ2-3, reads DTGVSQNPRHKITKRGQNVTFRCDPISEHNRLYWYRQTLGQGPEFLTYFQNEAQLEKSRLLSDRFSAERPKGSFSTLEIQRTEQGDSAMYLCASSLRAGSYTDTQYFGPGTRLTVL.